One and the same sample provided the 14 T cell receptor beta chains below, sequenced in a study of control samples from healthy donors and cancer patients. Produced via immunoSEQ multiplex PCR; TCRdb's table is partial and in-frame only. The sample records fewer than 200,000 clones, 88% being singletons. The source material was blood. The receptors come from a woman aged 25 to 39 in good health.

V gene TRBV20-1 combines with J gene TRBJ2-3; maybe TRBD2 (5 bases). The CDR3 consists of 11 residues. V was clipped by 7 bases and J by 8 bases, with 13 bases between them. The germline CDR1 and CDR2 sequences are DFQATT and SNEGSKA (reference sequence). The CDR3 bases are TGCAGTGTTAGGCTTGAGGGTACGCAGTATTTT. This codes for CSVRLEGTQYF.

This chain connects TRBV27 to TRBJ2-5; D gene unclear. Trimming took 5 bases from V and 1 from J, leaving 17 bases between them. The CDR3 sequence is 16 residues long. Germline lookup yields CDR1 MNHEY and CDR2 SMNVEV (reference sequence). DNA for the CDR3: TGTGCCAGCAGTGTCCGAAAGGTGGGAAGCCAAGAGACCCAGTACTTC. It is translated as CASSVRKVGSQETQYF.

This clone was observed a few times. The V and J genes are TRBV5-1 and TRBJ1-1, with D possibly being TRBD1 (5 bases). The ends were cut back, 5 bases at V and 1 base at J, with 9 bases in the middle. Per the germline V gene, CDR1 is SGHRS and CDR2 is YFSETQ. This CDR3 is 13 amino acids long. CDR3 in amino acids: CASRNTGNTEAFF. CDR3 nucleotide sequence: TGCGCCAGCAGGAATACAGGGAACACTGAAGCTTTCTTT.

This clone was seen only a few times. The V gene is TRBV2, the J gene TRBJ2-2, with TRBD2 as a possible D gene (6 bases). CDR1 and CDR2 (germline): SNHLY, FYNNEI. Trimming cost V 8 bases and J 4 bases, with 17 bases left between them. CDR3 length equals 15 residues. The CDR3 DNA reads as TGTGCCAGCGCGAGCCGGGGGAAAACCACCGGGGAGCTGTTTTTT. It yields the protein CASASRGKTTGELFF.

The rearrangement uses TRBV10-3 and TRBJ2-5; D is undetermined. V shed 8 bases and J shed 4 bases, with 14 bases lying between them. Germline CDR1 and CDR2: ENHRY and SYGVKD. This CDR3 comprises 13 residues. This CDR3 is CAIAKQERETQYF. The CDR3 DNA reads TGTGCCATCGCCAAGCAGGAGAGAGAGACCCAGTACTTC.

This rearrangement joins TRBV19 to TRBJ2-3; 13 bases match TRBD2. Unmatched junction bases numbered 7, after V lost 6 bases and J lost 4 bases. Per germline, CDR1 LNHDA and CDR2 SQIVND (reference sequence). CDR3 size: 16 residues. CDR3 amino acids: CASSPLAGGPADTQYF. The CDR3 region has the DNA TGTGCCAGTAGCCCACTAGCGGGGGGGCCTGCAGATACGCAGTATTTT.

The V and J genes are TRBV5-1 and TRBJ2-5; D gene unclear. Trimming took 0 bases from V and 4 from J, leaving 4 bases between them. CDR1 is SGHRS, CDR2 YFSETQ, per germline. The CDR3 spans 12 residues. The CDR3 DNA reads as TGCGCCAGCAGCTTGGCCCTAGAGACCCAGTACTTC. It specifies CASSLALETQYF.

This rearrangement joins TRBV5-1 to TRBJ1-1; 7 bases are a match to TRBD1. V lost 3 bases, J lost 0 bases, and 8 bases stayed unmatched. The CDR3 covers 16 residues. Looked up from germline, CDR1 is SGHRS and CDR2 is YFSETQ. The CDR3 region is CASSSQGTIMNTEAFF. Written as DNA, the CDR3 is TGCGCCAGCAGCTCACAGGGGACGATAATGAACACTGAAGCTTTCTTT.

This rearrangement joins TRBV19 to TRBJ1-5; TRBD1 is a possible D gene (6 bases). Between the trimmed V and J ends, which lost 6 bases and 4 bases, there was a span of 19 bases. Germline V gene lookup returns CDR1 LNHDA and CDR2 SQIVND (reference sequence). This CDR3 comprises 16 residues. The chain's CDR3 is CASRLHNRAPNQPQHF. The DNA of the CDR3 is TGTGCCAGTAGACTACATAACAGGGCTCCTAATCAGCCCCAGCATTTT.

This clone was found once. The chain carries TRBV12-5 and TRBJ2-7; 9 bases align to TRBD2. J lost 2 bases, V lost 1 base, and 12 bases had no gene match. The length of the CDR3 is 18 residues. Germline CDR1 LGHNT, CDR2 FRNRAP. DNA of the CDR3: TGTGCTAGTGGTTTGGCCCCAGCGGGAGGTGGTAGAGCCTACGAGCAGTACTTC. It is translated as CASGLAPAGGGRAYEQYF.

The chain couples TRBV6-1 to TRBJ1-1; D is unresolved. Germline V gene lookup returns CDR1 MNHNS and CDR2 SASEGT. V was cut by 2 bases and J by 7 bases, with 11 bases left in between. The CDR3 contains 13 residues. CDR3 in amino acids: CASSENRAIEAFF. The CDR3 DNA reads TGTGCCAGCAGTGAAAATCGGGCCATTGAAGCTTTCTTT.

The rearrangement links TRBV5-6 to TRBJ2-5, with 9 bases identical to TRBD1. With V trimmed by 4 bases and J by 4 bases, 11 bases remained unmatched. Per the germline V gene, CDR1 is SGHDT and CDR2 is YYEEEE. The CDR3 sequence is 16 residues long. The CDR3 loop is CASSSTKQGAGETQYF. CDR3 bases: TGTGCCAGCAGCAGTACGAAACAGGGGGCCGGAGAGACCCAGTACTTC.

A single count supports this clone. This sequence joins TRBV6-5 and TRBJ1-2; no definite D call. The V gene lost 6 bases and the J gene lost 2 bases, with 10 bases spanning the gap. The CDR3 length is 13 residues. CDR1 is MNHEY and CDR2 is SVGAGI in the germline V gene. The CDR3 protein is CASRASANYGYTF. CDR3 sequence (DNA): TGTGCCAGCAGGGCATCAGCCAACTATGGCTACACCTTC.

This rearrangement joins TRBV6-2 or TRBV6-3 to TRBJ1-2; 8 nucleotides match TRBD1. The V gene's germline CDR1 is MNHEY and CDR2 SVGEGT. V dropped 5 bases and J dropped 4; count of bases not matched to a gene: 15. This CDR3 spans 17 amino acids. CDR3 sequence: CASSDGQGRERGYGYTF. The CDR3, as DNA: TGTGCCAGCAGTGATGGACAGGGAAGAGAGCGGGGCTATGGCTACACCTTC.